A single sample is the source of the 3 T cell receptor beta chains below, sequenced in a study of T cell repertoires in cytomegalovirus infection. TCRdb re-called the reads through MiXCR, storing one row per CDR3 protein. The data show 600,000 to 800,000 distinct CDR3 sequences, 24% seen once. The sample consisted of CD8+ T cells from PBMCs. These TCRs come from a human donor in good health (CMV status not recorded). Some clones in this sample may be carry-over from other donors' samples.

This clonotype was recorded many times. The chain has TRBV7-9 and TRBJ2-5; TRBD2 matches 10 bases. Germline CDR1 SEHNR, CDR2 FQNEAQ (reference sequence). The CDR3 runs 15 residues. Unmatched junction bases numbered 4, after V lost 2 bases and J lost 4 bases. In nucleotides, the CDR3 is TGTGCCAGCAGCTTAAAGCGGGGGGGCCCAGAGACCCAGTACTTC. Translating gives CASSLKRGGPETQYF.

This chain links TRBV5-5 with TRBJ1-1, with D uncertain. The CDR3 is made up of 16 amino acids. Germline CDR1 reads SGHKS; CDR2 reads YYEKEE (reference sequence). V lost 2 bases and J 2 bases, leaving 16 bases between the germline ends. This CDR3 is CASSFESQGLNTEAFF. CDR3 in DNA: TGTGCCAGCAGCTTCGAGAGCCAAGGGCTTAACACTGAAGCTTTCTTT.

This clonotype was found many times. The chain employs TRBV6-1 and TRBJ1-2; D gene ambiguous. There are 13 residues in the CDR3. The V end lost 6 bases, the J end lost 4 bases, and 12 bases lay between the germline ends. Germline V gene lookup returns CDR1 MNHNS and CDR2 SASEGT. CDR3 region: CASSIGGSYGYTF. The CDR3 DNA reads TGTGCCAGCAGCATCGGAGGGTCCTATGGCTACACCTTC.